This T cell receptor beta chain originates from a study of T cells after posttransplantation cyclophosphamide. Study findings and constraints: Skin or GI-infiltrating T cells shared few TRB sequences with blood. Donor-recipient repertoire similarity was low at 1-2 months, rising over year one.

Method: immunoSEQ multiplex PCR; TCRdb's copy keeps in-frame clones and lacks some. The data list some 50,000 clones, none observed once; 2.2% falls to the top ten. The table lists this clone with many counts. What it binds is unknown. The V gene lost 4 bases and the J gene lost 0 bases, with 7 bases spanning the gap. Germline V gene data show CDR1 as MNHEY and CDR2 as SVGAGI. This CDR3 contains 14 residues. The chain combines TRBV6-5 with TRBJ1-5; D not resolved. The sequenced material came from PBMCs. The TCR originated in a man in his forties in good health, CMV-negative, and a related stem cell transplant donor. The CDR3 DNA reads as TGTGCCAGCAGTTCGACATATAGCAATCAGCCCCAGCATTTT. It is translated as CASSSTYSNQPQHF.